The rows below give T cell receptor beta chains drawn from one sample of a study of T cell responses to AZD1222 COVID-19 vaccine. Repertoires were generated with immunoSEQ multiplex PCR, while TCRdb's copy carries only in-frame clones and drops some. The top ten hold 4.5% of the sample, which has tens of thousands of clones, less than 85% seen once. Specimen: peripheral blood, collected 28 days after the second AZD1222 dose. These TCRs come from an adult who received the AZD1222 COVID-19 vaccine. Each CDR3 is given with its conserved first and last residue. D genes are given only for firm matches. Rows give clone size only sometimes, using once, few, many, or a class for an expanded clone.

D	size	V	J	CDR3	DNA
NA	NA	TRBV10-1	TRBJ2-7	CASSSGTSWEQYF	TGCGCCAGCAGCTCCGGGACATCCTGGGAGCAGTACTTC
NA	few	TRBV27	TRBJ1-2	CASSPLSTASYGYTF	TGTGCCAGCAGTCCTCTTTCCACGGCCTCTTATGGCTACACCTTC
TRBD2	NA	TRBV5-1	TRBJ2-7	CASSLVGGLEDEQYF	TGCGCCAGCAGCTTGGTAGGGGGACTAGAGGACGAGCAGTACTTC
NA	NA	TRBV5-1	TRBJ2-7	CASSLGGGSREQYF	TGCGCCAGCAGCTTGGGAGGGGGGAGTCGCGAGCAGTACTTC
NA	NA	TRBV9	TRBJ2-7	CASSVPGSEQYF	TGTGCCAGCAGCGTCCCAGGGTCCGAGCAGTACTTC
TRBD1	NA	TRBV19	TRBJ2-3	CASRRGQGYTDTQYF	TGTGCCAGTAGAAGGGGACAGGGGTACACAGATACGCAGTATTTT
TRBD2	NA	TRBV10-1	TRBJ2-3	CASSELAGRGDTQYF	TGCGCCAGCAGTGAGTTAGCGGGAAGGGGAGATACGCAGTATTTT
TRBD2	NA	TRBV4-1	TRBJ2-1	CASSPHLRASGTNEQFF	TGCGCCAGCAGCCCTCACCTACGGGCTAGCGGGACCAATGAGCAGTTCTTC
TRBD2	NA	TRBV7-2	TRBJ2-7	CASSLETSGGYEQYF	TGTGCCAGCAGCTTAGAGACTAGCGGGGGCTACGAGCAGTACTTC
TRBD2	NA	TRBV7-3	TRBJ2-3	CASSRAGGSTDTQYF	TGTGCCAGCAGTCGAGCGGGGGGCAGCACAGATACGCAGTATTTT
TRBD2	few	TRBV4-3	TRBJ2-2	CASSQDWGTSGDGELFF	TGCGCCAGCAGCCAAGACTGGGGGACTAGCGGAGACGGGGAGCTGTTTTTT
NA	once	TRBV10-1	TRBJ2-2	CASSGTGSGELFF	TGCGCCAGCAGTGGTACAGGGAGCGGGGAGCTGTTTTTT
NA	NA	TRBV4-1	TRBJ1-4	CASSQERGPGRRGWTLFF	TGCGCCAGCAGCCAAGAGAGGGGCCCGGGCAGGAGGGGTTGGACACTGTTTTTT
TRBD1	NA	TRBV27	TRBJ2-7	CASRWGQGAYEQYF	TGTGCCAGCAGATGGGGACAGGGGGCGTACGAGCAGTACTTC
NA	once	TRBV10-1	TRBJ1-4	CASSEVGGKLFF	TGCGCCAGCAGTGAGGTCGGGGGAAAACTGTTTTTT
TRBD2	NA	TRBV7-2	TRBJ2-7	CASSVTSGSIPSSYEQYF	TGTGCCAGCAGCGTAACTAGCGGGAGTATACCTAGCTCCTACGAGCAGTACTTC
NA	NA	TRBV3-1/TRBV3-2	TRBJ2-7	CASSHSRPSYEQYF	TGTGCCAGCAGTCATTCTAGACCCTCCTACGAGCAGTACTTC
NA	NA	TRBV15	TRBJ1-4	CATSRDLGKLFF	TGTGCCACCAGCAGAGATCTGGGAAAACTGTTTTTT
TRBD1	NA	TRBV4-3	TRBJ2-5	CASSPAGGFQETQYF	TGCGCCAGCAGCCCGGCAGGGGGTTTCCAAGAGACCCAGTACTTC
NA	NA	TRBV5-1	TRBJ2-2	CASSLGPGAPGELFF	TGCGCCAGCAGCTTGGGTCCAGGGGCCCCCGGGGAGCTGTTTTTT
NA	NA	TRBV12-3/TRBV12-4	TRBJ1-2	CASSFLPGYGYTF	TGTGCCAGCAGTTTTTTACCGGGCTATGGCTACACCTTC
NA	NA	TRBV24-1	TRBJ2-5	CATSDPGTPQETQYF	TGTGCCACCAGTGACCCCGGGACACCCCAAGAGACCCAGTACTTC
TRBD2	NA	TRBV3-1/TRBV3-2	TRBJ2-7	CASSRTSGGAYEQYF	TGTGCCAGCAGCCGGACTAGCGGGGGGGCCTACGAGCAGTACTTC
NA	NA	TRBV5-6	TRBJ1-1	CASSNQGLVAFF	TGTGCCAGCAGCAACCAGGGGCTTGTAGCTTTCTTT
TRBD1	NA	TRBV5-1	TRBJ1-1	CASSLDKGAYQAFF	TGCGCCAGCAGCTTGGACAAGGGGGCTTATCAAGCTTTCTTT
NA	NA	TRBV7-9	TRBJ2-4	CASSPEGRTVWGNIQYF	TGTGCCAGCAGCCCGGAGGGACGGACGGTTTGGGGAAACATTCAGTACTTC